The next 7 T cell receptor beta chains were all read from a single sample in a study of monozygotic twins with inflammatory bowel disease. TCRdb reprocessed the 5' RACE reads; each CDR3 protein has one entry and no DNA is given. This repertoire includes roughly 100,000 distinct CDR3 sequences. The material sequenced was blood. The receptor source for this set is a human donor with ulcerative colitis or Crohn's disease, or a healthy co-twin of an affected twin (not recorded which).

V is TRBV24-1 and J is TRBJ2-5; TCRdb designates TRBD2, a call that cannot be tested without DNA. CDR3 length: 15 amino acids. Germline CDR1 is KGHDR and CDR2 is SFDVKD. CDR3 residues: CATSDSGLIQETQYF.

The chain joins TRBV20-1 to TRBJ2-3; as DNA is missing, the TRBD1 call by TCRdb cannot be tested. The CDR3 length is 15 residues. Germline CDR1 DFQATT, CDR2 SNEGSKA (reference sequence). The CDR3 region is CSARGRVGQLNTQYF.

The chain carries TRBV30 and TRBJ1-2; TCRdb lists TRBD1, though no DNA is available to test this call. Germline CDR1 and CDR2: GTSNPN and SVGIG (reference sequence). The CDR3 totals 15 residues. The CDR3: CAWRLDNTGTYGYTF.

This CDR3 is CASSESGRASNQPQHF. The V call is TRBV6-1, the J call TRBJ1-5. The CDR3 is 16 amino acids. Germline CDR1 MNHNS, CDR2 SASEGT.

The chain employs TRBV5-6 and TRBJ1-1; TCRdb designates TRBD1, a call that cannot be tested without DNA. CDR1 SGHDT and CDR2 YYEEEE come from the germline V gene. The CDR3 has 13 residues. The CDR3 here is CASSLDWGTEAFF.

The chain employs TRBV15 and TRBJ1-5; TCRdb's assignment of TRBD1 cannot be checked, as there is no DNA. Germline V gene data show CDR1 as LNHNV and CDR2 as YYDKDF (reference sequence). CDR3 size: 14 residues. CDR3 in amino acids: CATSRGAGVQPQHF.

This chain uses TRBV20-1 with TRBJ2-4. The CDR3 contains 16 residues. The germline gives CDR1 DFQATT, CDR2 SNEGSKA (reference sequence). The chain's CDR3 is CSARDPRRVAKNIQYF.